The next 8 T cell receptor beta chains were all read from a single sample in a study of blood T cells in healthy people across ages. The authors ran a second PCR of roughly 6 to 12 cycles using a sample-barcoded 5' primer and a J-beta primer mix. TCRdb recomputed calls from the 5' RACE reads with MiXCR, one row per CDR3 protein. The repertoire holds 1,500,000 or so distinct CDR3 sequences, with about 42% as singletons. Sequenced: blood. The origin of the receptors is a woman under 30 in good health.

This clonotype has a count of ten or more. This chain connects TRBV4-3 to TRBJ2-1; D possibly corresponds to TRBD2 (10 bases). V shed 0 bases and J shed 8 bases, with 17 bases lying between them. Per germline, CDR1 LGHNA and CDR2 YSLEER. This CDR3 has 16 amino acids. CDR3 in DNA: TGCGCCAGCAGCCAAGAACTAGCGGGACAGGGTTATGAGCAGTTCTTC. Protein product: CASSQELAGQGYEQFF.

The rearrangement uses TRBV7-2 and TRBJ2-1; 10 bases are a match to TRBD2. The end of the DNA aligns better with TRBJ2-7, so the J call may be wrong. Germline V gives CDR1 SGHTA, CDR2 FQGNSA. This CDR3 is 19 amino acids long. In nucleotides, the CDR3 is TGTGCCAGCAGCTCCCCTTTTCCACTAGCGGGGACACTCTACAATGAGCAGTACTTC. It translates to CASSSPFPLAGTLYNEQYF.

J is TRBJ2-5 and V is TRBV7-2; 9 positions match TRBD2. The germline CDR1 and CDR2 sequences are SGHTA and FQGNSA. V lost 1 base to trimming and J lost 11 bases; unmatched junction nucleotides: 14. The CDR3 extends over 16 amino acids. The CDR3 nucleotides are TGTGCCAGCAGCTTAGTAGGTGGCGGGAGGGCCCGTGAGCAGTACTTC. Translated: CASSLVGGGRAREQYF.

This clonotype occurred many times. This rearrangement joins TRBV27 to TRBJ1-5, with D hard to call. This CDR3 has 13 residues. The ends were cut back, 5 bases at V and 1 base at J, with 6 bases in the middle. The V gene's germline CDR1 is MNHEY and CDR2 SMNVEV (reference sequence). The CDR3 is CASSPLSNQPQHF. CDR3 DNA: TGTGCCAGCAGTCCCTTGAGCAATCAGCCCCAGCATTTT.

This clonotype was seen only a few times. J is TRBJ2-1 and V is TRBV3-1; 10 nucleotides match TRBD1. This CDR3 has 16 amino acids. V trimming: 5 bases; J trimming: 6 bases; junction bases outside the gene matches: 10. Germline lookup yields CDR1 LGHDT and CDR2 YNNKEL (reference sequence). The CDR3 DNA reads TGTGCCAGCAGCTTAGCCGGGACAGGGGCTACCAATGAGCAGTTCTTC. It translates to CASSLAGTGATNEQFF.

This clonotype was counted only a few times. The V and J genes are TRBV30 and TRBJ1-1, with TRBD1 identical over 9 bases. The CDR3 extends over 15 amino acids. Trimming cost V 2 bases and J 2 bases; bases outside gene matches: 6. Per the germline V gene, CDR1 is GTSNPN and CDR2 is SVGIG (reference sequence). CDR3 region: CAWSRTGGRNTEAFF. As DNA, the CDR3 is TGTGCCTGGAGTCGCACAGGGGGCCGTAACACTGAAGCTTTCTTT.

This clonotype appeared a few times. A junction boundary mismatches the germline segment, possibly from a read error. CDR3 sequence: CASSQAFDGGRADEQFF. The CDR3 DNA reads as TGCGCCAGCAGTCAAGCATTTGACGGCGGGAGGGCCGATGAGCAGTTCTTC. J is TRBJ2-1 and V is TRBV4-3, with 9 bases aligning to TRBD2. The CDR3 is 17 residues long. CDR1 and CDR2 (germline): LGHNA, YSLEER.

The V gene is TRBV13, the J gene TRBJ1-2; TRBD1 matches 8 bases. This CDR3 contains 15 residues. The V and J ends lost 5 bases and 4 bases, in that order; junction bases with no gene match: 9. Germline CDR1 PRHDT, CDR2 FYEKMQ (reference sequence). CDR3 DNA: TGTGCCAGCAGCAAGGCCGGACAGGGTTTCTATGGCTACACCTTC. It specifies CASSKAGQGFYGYTF.